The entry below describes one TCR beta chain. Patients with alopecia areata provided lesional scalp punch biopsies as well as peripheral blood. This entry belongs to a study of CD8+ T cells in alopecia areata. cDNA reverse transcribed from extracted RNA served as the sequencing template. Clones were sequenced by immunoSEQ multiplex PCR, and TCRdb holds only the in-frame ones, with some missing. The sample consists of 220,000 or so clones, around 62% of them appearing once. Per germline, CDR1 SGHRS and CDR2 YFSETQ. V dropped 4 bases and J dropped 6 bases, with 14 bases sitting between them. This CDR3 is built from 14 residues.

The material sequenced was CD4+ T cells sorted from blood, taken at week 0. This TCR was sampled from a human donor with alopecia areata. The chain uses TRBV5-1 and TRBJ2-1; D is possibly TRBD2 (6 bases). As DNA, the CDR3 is TGCGCCAGCAGCCCCGATGGAGGGCTCAATGAGCAGTTCTTC. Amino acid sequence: CASSPDGGLNEQFF. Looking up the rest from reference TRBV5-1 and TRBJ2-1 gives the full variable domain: KAGVTQTPRYLIKTRGQQVTLSCSPISGHRSVSWYQQTPGQGLQFLFEYFSETQRNKGNFPGRFSGRQFSNSRSEMNVSTLELGDSALYLCASSPDGGLNEQFFGPGTRLTVL.